This TCR beta chain comes out of a study of blood T cell repertoires in COVID-19. In the study overall: There were acute and convalescent COVID-19 samples, and they came from the United States, Italy and Spain. PBMCs, B-cell-depleted T cells, or T cells provided the cDNA or gDNA that made up the material.

Per germline, CDR1 SGHRS and CDR2 YFSETQ. This CDR3 is built from 16 residues. J lost 0 bases, V lost 4 bases, and 6 bases had no gene match. Per the original methods: Estimation of nucleated cell counts was performed using reference gene primer amplification. Method: immunoSEQ multiplex PCR; TCRdb's copy keeps in-frame clones and lacks some. V and J calls and clone size are those listed in that table; D and trimming were worked out from the DNA. The sample records 95,000 to 150,000 clones, approximately 80% being singletons. This chain joins TRBV5-1 and TRBJ2-7, with 11 bases matching TRBD1. The specimen was peripheral blood. The TCR comes from a woman aged 50 to 60 with acute or convalescent COVID-19. The CDR3 here is CASSPRTGGSSYEQYF. The CDR3 nucleotides are TGCGCCAGCAGCCCGAGGACAGGGGGCAGCTCCTACGAGCAGTACTTC.